This TCR beta chain was found in a study of blood T cell repertoires in COVID-19. This clone showed up just a few times. Assay used: immunoSEQ multiplex PCR; TCRdb lists only in-frame clones, some missing. In the table there are 400,000 to 500,000 clones, about 88% of which are singletons. V was clipped by 4 bases and J by 7 bases, with 13 bases between them. Germline-derived CDR1 and CDR2 are LNHDA and SQIVND (reference sequence). The CDR3 runs 13 residues. Sequences were obtained from PBMCs or T cells enriched from blood (not recorded which). This TCR came from a woman aged 18-35 years who had been exposed to COVID-19. The chain has TRBV19 and TRBJ1-2; D ambiguous. CDR3: CASSTTRQGGYTF. CDR3 coding DNA: TGTGCCAGTAGTACAACGCGACAAGGTGGCTACACCTTC.